Sequencing of this TCR beta chain was carried out in a study of T-cell reconstitution after alpha-beta-depleted transplantation in children. Study results and limitations: T cells produced anew were the main source of T-cell counts and diversity one year after transplant. High day-60 TCRbeta diversity in some patients came from surviving recipient T cells and thymic progenitors. At around two months after transplant, the alpha-beta T cells were reportedly derived from several hundred expanded clones that came from non-depleted graft cells.

This clonotype was seen ten or more times. Antigen: not known. As it was prepared, the TCRbeta library received unique molecular identifiers. From the PCR reads, TCRdb called clonotypes with MiXCR, one entry per CDR3 protein. The data hold approximately 50,000 distinct CDR3 sequences, with less than 6% observed a single time. This clonotype was obtained from a female patient aged 2-10 years who had a stem cell transplant for aplastic anemia, so the T cells may come from the graft donor. This specimen was PBMCs, mostly from graft donor cells, taken 60 days after TCRalphabeta/CD19-depleted stem cell transplant.

CDR3 residues: CASSREGYEQYF. CDR3 DNA: TGTGCCAGCTCCAGGGAGGGCTACGAGCAGTACTTC. The rearrangement joins TRBV6-2 or TRBV6-3 to TRBJ2-7, with TRBD2 identical over 7 bases. The CDR3 has 12 residues. Germline CDR1 MNHEY, CDR2 SVGEGT. The V and J ends lost 8 bases and 3 bases, in that order; junction bases with no gene match: 4.